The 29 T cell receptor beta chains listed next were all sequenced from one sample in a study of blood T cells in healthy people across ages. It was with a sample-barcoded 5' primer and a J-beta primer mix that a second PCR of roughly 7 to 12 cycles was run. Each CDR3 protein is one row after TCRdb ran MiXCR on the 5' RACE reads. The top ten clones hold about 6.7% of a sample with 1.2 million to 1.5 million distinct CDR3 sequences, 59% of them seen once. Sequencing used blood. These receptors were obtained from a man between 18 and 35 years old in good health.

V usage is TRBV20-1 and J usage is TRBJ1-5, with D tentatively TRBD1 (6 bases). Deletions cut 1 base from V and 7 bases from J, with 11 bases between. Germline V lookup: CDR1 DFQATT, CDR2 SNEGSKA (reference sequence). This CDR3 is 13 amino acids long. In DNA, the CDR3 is TGCAGTGCTAGAGGGACAGAGAGACAGCCCCAGCATTTT. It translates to CSARGTERQPQHF.

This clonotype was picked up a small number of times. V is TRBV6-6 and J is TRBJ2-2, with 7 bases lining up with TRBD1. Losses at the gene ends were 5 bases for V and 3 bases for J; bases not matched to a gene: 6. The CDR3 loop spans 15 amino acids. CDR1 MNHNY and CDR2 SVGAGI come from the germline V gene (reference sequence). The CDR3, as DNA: TGTGCCAGCAGTGGGGGACAGTCCTACACCGGGGAGCTGTTTTTT. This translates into CASSGGQSYTGELFF.

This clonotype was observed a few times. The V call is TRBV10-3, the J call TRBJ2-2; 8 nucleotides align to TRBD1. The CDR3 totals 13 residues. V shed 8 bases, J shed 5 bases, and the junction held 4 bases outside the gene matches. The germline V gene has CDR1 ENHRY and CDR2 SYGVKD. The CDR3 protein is CAIHTGGTGELFF. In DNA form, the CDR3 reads TGTGCCATCCACACAGGGGGTACCGGGGAGCTGTTTTTT.

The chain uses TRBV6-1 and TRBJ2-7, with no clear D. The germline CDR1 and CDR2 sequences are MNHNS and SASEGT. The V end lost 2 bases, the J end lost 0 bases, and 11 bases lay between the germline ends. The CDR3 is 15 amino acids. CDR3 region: CASSESTYLSYEQYF. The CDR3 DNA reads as TGTGCCAGCAGTGAAAGCACCTACCTCTCCTACGAGCAGTACTTC.

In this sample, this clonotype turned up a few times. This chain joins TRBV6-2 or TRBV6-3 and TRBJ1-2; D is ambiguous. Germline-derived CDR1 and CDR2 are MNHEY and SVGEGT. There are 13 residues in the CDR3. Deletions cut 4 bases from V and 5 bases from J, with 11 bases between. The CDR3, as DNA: TGTGCCAGCAGTTCCTCAACGTCTTATGGCTACACCTTC. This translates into CASSSSTSYGYTF.

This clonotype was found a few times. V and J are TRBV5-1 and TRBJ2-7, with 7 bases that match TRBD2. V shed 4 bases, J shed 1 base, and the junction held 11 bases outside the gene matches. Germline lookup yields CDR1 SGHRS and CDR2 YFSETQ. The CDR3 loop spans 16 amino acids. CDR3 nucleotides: TGCGCCAGCAGCATGTTAGCTAGCGGTCCATCCTACGAGCAGTACTTC. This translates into CASSMLASGPSYEQYF. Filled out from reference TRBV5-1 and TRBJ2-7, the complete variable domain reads KAGVTQTPRYLIKTRGQQVTLSCSPISGHRSVSWYQQTPGQGLQFLFEYFSETQRNKGNFPGRFSGRQFSNSRSEMNVSTLELGDSALYLCASSMLASGPSYEQYFGPGTRLTVT.

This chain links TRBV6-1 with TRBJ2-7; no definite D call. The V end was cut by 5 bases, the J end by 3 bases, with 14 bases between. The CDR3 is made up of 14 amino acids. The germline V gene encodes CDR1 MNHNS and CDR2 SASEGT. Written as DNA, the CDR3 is TGTGCCAGCAGTTTTTCTGGCGGTAACTACGAGCAGTACTTC. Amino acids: CASSFSGGNYEQYF.

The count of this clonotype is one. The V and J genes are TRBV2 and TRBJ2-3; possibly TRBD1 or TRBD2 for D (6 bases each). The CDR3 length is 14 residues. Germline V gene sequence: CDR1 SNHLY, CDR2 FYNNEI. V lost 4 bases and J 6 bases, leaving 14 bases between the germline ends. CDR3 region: CASSVGGSRDTQYF. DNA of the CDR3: TGTGCCAGCAGTGTAGGGGGGTCTAGGGATACGCAGTATTTT.

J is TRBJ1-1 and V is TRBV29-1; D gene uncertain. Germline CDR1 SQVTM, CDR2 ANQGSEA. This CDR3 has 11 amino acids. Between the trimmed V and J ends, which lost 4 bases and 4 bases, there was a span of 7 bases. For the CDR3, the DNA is TGCAGCGTTGTTCTGGGCACTGAAGCTTTCTTT. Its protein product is CSVVLGTEAFF.

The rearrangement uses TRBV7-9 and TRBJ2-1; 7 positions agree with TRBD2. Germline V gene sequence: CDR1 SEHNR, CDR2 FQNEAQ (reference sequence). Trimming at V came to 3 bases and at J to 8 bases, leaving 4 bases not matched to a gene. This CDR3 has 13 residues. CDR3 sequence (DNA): TGTGCCAGCAGCTTGGGACTAACCCATGAGCAGTTCTTC. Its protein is CASSLGLTHEQFF.

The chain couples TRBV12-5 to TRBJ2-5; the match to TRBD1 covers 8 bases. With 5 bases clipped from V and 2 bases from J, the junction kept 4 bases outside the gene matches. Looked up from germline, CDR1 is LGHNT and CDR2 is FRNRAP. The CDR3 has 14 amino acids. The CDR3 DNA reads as TGTGCTAGTGGTCTCGGGACAGGACAAGAGACCCAGTACTTC. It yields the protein CASGLGTGQETQYF.

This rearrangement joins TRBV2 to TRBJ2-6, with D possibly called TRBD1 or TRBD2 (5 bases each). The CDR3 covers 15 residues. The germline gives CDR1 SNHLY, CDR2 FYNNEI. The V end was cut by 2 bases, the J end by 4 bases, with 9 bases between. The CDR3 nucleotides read TGTGCCAGCAGTGAATTGGGGGTCGGGGCCAACGTCCTGACTTTC. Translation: CASSELGVGANVLTF.

The CDR3 coding sequence is TGTGCCAGCAGTGCCTACAGGGGAAAGGGTGAAAAACTGTTTTTT. It translates to CASSAYRGKGEKLFF. The chain has TRBV25-1 and TRBJ1-4, with 7 bases fitting TRBD1. This CDR3 has 15 amino acids. The V gene's germline CDR1 is MGHDK and CDR2 SYGVNS. Unmatched junction bases numbered 9, after V lost 4 bases and J lost 7 bases.

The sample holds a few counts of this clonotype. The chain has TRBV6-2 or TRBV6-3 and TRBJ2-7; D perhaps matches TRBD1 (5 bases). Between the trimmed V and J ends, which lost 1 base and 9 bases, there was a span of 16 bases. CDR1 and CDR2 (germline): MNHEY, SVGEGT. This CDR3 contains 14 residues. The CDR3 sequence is CASSYWGSMDAQYF. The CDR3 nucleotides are TGTGCCAGCAGTTACTGGGGCTCGATGGACGCGCAGTACTTC.

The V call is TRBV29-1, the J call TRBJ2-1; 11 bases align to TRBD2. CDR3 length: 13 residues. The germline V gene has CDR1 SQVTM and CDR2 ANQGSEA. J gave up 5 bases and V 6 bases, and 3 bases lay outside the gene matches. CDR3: CSVPTSGDNEQFF. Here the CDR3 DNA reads TGCAGCGTACCGACTAGCGGGGACAATGAGCAGTTCTTC.

The CDR3 sequence is CSAWWASGINEQFF. The CDR3 DNA follows: TGCAGTGCCTGGTGGGCTAGCGGCATCAATGAGCAGTTCTTC. The gene calls are TRBV20-1 and TRBJ2-1; 7 nucleotides match TRBD2. The germline V gene has CDR1 DFQATT and CDR2 SNEGSKA (reference sequence). This CDR3 is built from 14 residues. The ends lost 6 bases at V and 6 bases at J; junction bases unmatched: 11.

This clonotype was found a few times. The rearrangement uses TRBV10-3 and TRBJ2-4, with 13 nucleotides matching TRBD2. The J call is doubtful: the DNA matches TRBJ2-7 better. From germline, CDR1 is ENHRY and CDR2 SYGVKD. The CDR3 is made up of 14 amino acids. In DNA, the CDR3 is TGTGCCATCAGTCTCGGGACTAGCGGGGACGAGCAGTACTTC. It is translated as CAISLGTSGDEQYF.

CDR3 protein: CASSQTTYRDRGWIEQYF. As DNA, the CDR3 is TGTGCCAGCAGCCAAACAACGTACCGGGACAGGGGATGGATCGAGCAGTACTTC. The rearrangement uses TRBV4-2 and TRBJ2-7, with 10 bases fitting TRBD1. In germline, CDR1 is LGHNA, CDR2 YNFKEQ. The CDR3 is 18 amino acids. With V trimmed by 2 bases and J by 6 bases, 16 bases remained unmatched.

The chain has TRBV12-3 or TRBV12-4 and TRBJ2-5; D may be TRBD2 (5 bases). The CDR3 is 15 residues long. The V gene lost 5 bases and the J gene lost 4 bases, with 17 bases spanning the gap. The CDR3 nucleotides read TGTGCCAGCAGTCCAAGGGCCAACAGCGGAGAGACCCAGTACTTC. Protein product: CASSPRANSGETQYF.

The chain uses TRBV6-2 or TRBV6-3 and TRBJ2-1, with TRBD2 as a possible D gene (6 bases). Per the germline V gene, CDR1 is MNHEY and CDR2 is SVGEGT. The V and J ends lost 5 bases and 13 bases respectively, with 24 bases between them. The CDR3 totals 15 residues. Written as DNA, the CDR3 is TGTGCCAGCAGTGATCCACGGGGGAAACAAGAGACCCAGTTCTTC. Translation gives CASSDPRGKQETQFF.

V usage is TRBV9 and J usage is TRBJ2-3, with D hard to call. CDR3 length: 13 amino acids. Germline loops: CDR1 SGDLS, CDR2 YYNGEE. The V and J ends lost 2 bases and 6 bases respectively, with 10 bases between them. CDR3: CASSVNPGDTQYF. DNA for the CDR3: TGTGCCAGCAGCGTGAATCCCGGGGATACGCAGTATTTT.

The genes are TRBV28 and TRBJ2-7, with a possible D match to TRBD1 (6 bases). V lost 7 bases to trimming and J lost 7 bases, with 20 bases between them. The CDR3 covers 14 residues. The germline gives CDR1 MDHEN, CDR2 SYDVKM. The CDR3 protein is CASTLGDRHNEQYF. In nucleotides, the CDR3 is TGTGCCAGCACCCTCGGAGACAGGCACAATGAGCAGTACTTC.

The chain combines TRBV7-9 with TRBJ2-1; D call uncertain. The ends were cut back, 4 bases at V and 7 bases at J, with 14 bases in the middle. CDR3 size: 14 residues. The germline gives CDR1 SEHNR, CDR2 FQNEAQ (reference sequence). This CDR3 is CASSSLLLGNEQFF. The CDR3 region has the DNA TGTGCCAGCAGCTCCCTTTTATTGGGGAATGAGCAGTTCTTC.

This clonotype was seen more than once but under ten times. CDR3 amino acids: CASSHASGRASEQYF. CDR3 DNA: TGCGCCAGCAGCCATGCTAGCGGGAGGGCCTCCGAGCAGTACTTC. The chain is built from TRBV4-1 and TRBJ2-5; 12 nucleotides line up with TRBD2. The DNA end is more similar to TRBJ2-7, so the J call may be wrong. Germline V CDR1 and CDR2: MGHRA, YSYEKL. The CDR3 has 15 residues.

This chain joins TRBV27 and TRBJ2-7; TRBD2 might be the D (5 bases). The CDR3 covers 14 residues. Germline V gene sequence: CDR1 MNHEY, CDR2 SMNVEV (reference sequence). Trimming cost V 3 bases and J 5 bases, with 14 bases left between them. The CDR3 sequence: CASSLGGYGNEQYF. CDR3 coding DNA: TGTGCCAGCAGTTTGGGCGGGTACGGAAACGAGCAGTACTTC.

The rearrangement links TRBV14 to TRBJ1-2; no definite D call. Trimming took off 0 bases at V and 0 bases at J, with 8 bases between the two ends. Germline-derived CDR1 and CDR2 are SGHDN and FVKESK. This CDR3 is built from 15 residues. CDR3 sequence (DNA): TGTGCCAGCAGCCAAGATCGGAATTCTAACTATGGCTACACCTTC. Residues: CASSQDRNSNYGYTF.

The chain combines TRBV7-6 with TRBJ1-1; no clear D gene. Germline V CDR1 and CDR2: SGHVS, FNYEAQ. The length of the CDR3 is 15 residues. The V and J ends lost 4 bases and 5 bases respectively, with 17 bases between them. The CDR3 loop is CASSSPSIGRTEAFF. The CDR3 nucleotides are TGTGCCAGCAGCTCGCCGTCAATAGGGAGGACTGAAGCTTTCTTT. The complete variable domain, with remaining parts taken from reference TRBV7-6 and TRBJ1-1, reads GAGVSQSPRYKVTKRGQDVALRCDPISGHVSLYWYRQALGQGPEFLTYFNYEAQQDKSGLPNDRFSAERPEGSISTLTIQRTEQRDSAMYRCASSSPSIGRTEAFFGQGTRLTVV.

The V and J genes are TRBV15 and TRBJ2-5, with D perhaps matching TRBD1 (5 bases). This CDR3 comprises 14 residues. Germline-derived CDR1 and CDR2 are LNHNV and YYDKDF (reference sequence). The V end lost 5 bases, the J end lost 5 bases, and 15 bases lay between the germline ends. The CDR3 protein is CATSETGVMETQYF. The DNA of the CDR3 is TGTGCCACCAGCGAAACAGGCGTTATGGAGACCCAGTACTTC. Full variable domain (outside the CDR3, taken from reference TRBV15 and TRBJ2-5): DAMVIQNPRYQVTQFGKPVTLSCSQTLNHNVMYWYQQKSSQAPKLLFHYYDKDFNNEADTPDNFQSRRPNTSFCFLDIRSPGLGDTAMYLCATSETGVMETQYFGPGTRLLVL.

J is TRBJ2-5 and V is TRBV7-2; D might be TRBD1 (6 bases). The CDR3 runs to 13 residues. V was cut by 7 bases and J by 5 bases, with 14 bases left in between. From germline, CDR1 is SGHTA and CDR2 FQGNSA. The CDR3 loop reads CASKPYREETQYF. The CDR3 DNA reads TGTGCCAGCAAACCGTACAGGGAGGAGACCCAGTACTTC. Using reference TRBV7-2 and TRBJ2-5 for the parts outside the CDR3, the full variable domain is GAGVSQSPSNKVTEKGKDVELRCDPISGHTALYWYRQSLGQGLEFLIYFQGNSAPDKSGLPSDRFSAERTGGSVSTLTIQRTQQEDSAVYLCASKPYREETQYFGPGTRLLVL.